Sequencing of this T cell receptor (beta chain) was carried out in a study of T cell repertoires in cytomegalovirus infection. This CDR3 is built from 15 residues. Germline V lookup: CDR1 DFQATT, CDR2 SNEGSKA (reference sequence). The V end was cut by 3 bases, the J end by 1 base, with 14 bases between. MiXCR was run by TCRdb on the reads, yielding one entry per CDR3 protein. This sample yields some 270,000 distinct CDR3 sequences, of which over 15% are seen a single time; roughly 45% belongs to the top ten. This clonotype was detected only a few times. This receptor was taken from a human donor in good health (CMV status not recorded). Some clones in this sample may be carry-over from other donors' samples. Sequencing used CD8+ T cells from PBMCs. The gene calls are TRBV20-1 and TRBJ2-3; D is possibly TRBD2 (6 bases). The CDR3 DNA follows: TGCAGTGCTAGGGACGGGGGACTCCGCACAGATACGCAGTATTTT. This codes for CSARDGGLRTDTQYF.